These 15 T cell receptor beta chains share one sample of origin, sequenced in a study of regulatory T cells in long-lasting Graves disease. Stated time point: newly diagnosed GD, antithyroid drugs for less than 3 months. Isolated PBMC RNA provided the starting material for the TCR library. Arm-PCR of CDR3 regions with iRepertoire HTBI primers generated TCR beta libraries. TCRdb ran MiXCR on the multiplex PCR reads and lists one entry per CDR3 protein. The data show about 540,000 distinct CDR3 sequences, approximately 13% seen once. These same data were also listed under a study on T cells in Graves' hyperthyroidism and ophthalmopathy.

Source: peripheral blood mononuclear cells (PBMCs), taken at new diagnosis, from a patient treated with antithyroid drugs. The receptors were gathered from a man aged 30 to 45 with Graves disease.

The gene calls are TRBV5-1 and TRBJ2-7; tentatively, D is TRBD2 (5 bases). V lost 0 bases, J lost 5 bases, and 9 bases lay in between. Germline V gene sequence: CDR1 SGHRS, CDR2 YFSETQ. This CDR3 region has 13 residues. The CDR3 DNA sequence: TGCGCCAGCAGCTTGGTTAGCGCCCACGAGCAGTACTTC. It encodes CASSLVSAHEQYF.

This clonotype showed up just once. The chain links TRBV20-1 to TRBJ1-6; TRBD1 might be the D (5 bases). Germline assignment: CDR1 DFQATT and CDR2 SNEGSKA (reference sequence). V shed 0 bases and J shed 11 bases, with 14 bases lying between them. CDR3 size: 14 residues. This CDR3 is CSAREGGGPPPLHF. In nucleotides, the CDR3 is TGCAGTGCTAGAGAGGGCGGGGGTCCTCCACCCCTCCACTTT.

This clonotype occurred many times. The gene calls are TRBV29-1 and TRBJ2-2; 10 nucleotides line up with TRBD1. J lost 6 bases, V lost 7 bases, and 2 bases had no gene match. The CDR3 covers 12 residues. Germline loops: CDR1 SQVTM, CDR2 ANQGSEA. The CDR3 is CSAGQGAGELFF. In DNA form, the CDR3 reads TGCAGCGCCGGACAGGGGGCCGGGGAGCTGTTTTTT.

To note about this clonotype: A read error likely explains this, since a far larger clone differs by one base. This chain links TRBV10-3 with TRBJ2-1; 8 positions agree with TRBD1. This CDR3 spans 13 amino acids. V shed 0 bases, J shed 10 bases, and the junction held 2 bases outside the gene matches. In germline, CDR1 is ENHRY, CDR2 SYGVKD. The DNA for the CDR3 is TGTGCCATCAGTGAGTCGGCAGGGGGCGAGCAGTTCTTC. Protein sequence: CAISESAGGEQFF.

This clonotype was seen at least ten times. This chain uses TRBV12-3 or TRBV12-4 with TRBJ2-7; unclear D gene. The CDR3 length is 14 residues. V lost 4 bases and J 2 bases, leaving 12 bases between the germline ends. The CDR3 loop reads CASSSWTDTYEQYF. The CDR3 region has the DNA TGTGCCAGCAGTTCCTGGACGGATACCTACGAGCAGTACTTC.

This clonotype showed up many times. J is TRBJ2-1 and V is TRBV10-3; TRBD2 matches 12 bases. The germline V gene has CDR1 ENHRY and CDR2 SYGVKD. Trimming took 8 bases from V and 10 from J; bases not matched to a gene: 15. The CDR3 loop spans 16 amino acids. The CDR3 loop is CAIASGRAMGSWEQFF. In DNA, the CDR3 is TGTGCCATCGCTAGCGGGAGGGCCATGGGGAGTTGGGAGCAGTTCTTC.

The chain joins TRBV7-3 to TRBJ1-2; 7 bases match TRBD1. The V gene's germline CDR1 is SGHTA and CDR2 FQGTGA. With V trimmed by 5 bases and J by 8 bases, 17 bases remained unmatched. The CDR3 loop spans 16 amino acids. In nucleotides, the CDR3 is TGTGCCAGCAGCCCGGGGGGACAGCGGGTAAACTCCGGCTACACCTTC. Protein product: CASSPGGQRVNSGYTF.

The chain recombines TRBV6-2 or TRBV6-3 with TRBJ1-2; D call uncertain. The V gene's germline CDR1 is MNHEY and CDR2 SVGEGT. V was pared by 5 bases and J by 2 bases, with 18 bases between. This CDR3 has 16 amino acids. CDR3 sequence: CASSRLGGFVNYGYTF. In DNA form, the CDR3 reads TGTGCCAGCAGTCGGCTTGGTGGCTTTGTCAACTATGGCTACACCTTC.

In this sample, this clonotype turned up many times. The chain uses TRBV29-1 and TRBJ2-2; TRBD1 agrees at 8 bases. CDR1 is SQVTM and CDR2 is ANQGSEA in the germline V gene. This CDR3 contains 14 residues. V was clipped by 3 bases and J by 3 bases; unmatched bases: 3. The CDR3 DNA reads TGCAGCGTTGACGTACAGGGGGACACCGGGGAGCTGTTTTTT. This gives the protein CSVDVQGDTGELFF.

The chain recombines TRBV19 with TRBJ2-3; TRBD2 aligns across 9 bases. The length of the CDR3 is 17 residues. The J segment lost 0 bases and the V segment lost 3 bases, leaving 7 bases of the junction unmatched. Germline V lookup: CDR1 LNHDA, CDR2 SQIVND (reference sequence). DNA of the CDR3: TGTGCCAGTAGTATGGGAGCTAGCGGGAAAAGCACAGATACGCAGTATTTT. Translation gives CASSMGASGKSTDTQYF.

This clonotype occurred many times. J is TRBJ1-5 and V is TRBV19; D is unresolved. The CDR3 sequence is 14 residues long. CDR1 LNHDA and CDR2 SQIVND come from the germline V gene (reference sequence). V was shortened by 3 bases and J by 5 bases, with 11 bases between the two germline ends. CDR3 in amino acids: CASSMFPADQPQHF. CDR3 in DNA: TGTGCCAGTAGTATGTTCCCAGCGGATCAGCCCCAGCATTTT.

This clonotype was seen only a few times. The chain links TRBV27 to TRBJ1-6; maybe TRBD1 (6 bases). The CDR3 runs to 15 residues. V was pared by 5 bases and J by 9 bases, with 17 bases between. CDR1 is MNHEY, CDR2 SMNVEV, per germline (reference sequence). CDR3 coding DNA: TGTGCCAGCAGTCCTCGGGGGCGGGGGGGTTCACCCCTCCACTTT. Translation: CASSPRGRGGSPLHF.

This clonotype was observed a few times. A single base separates this from a much larger clone, so it may be a read error. V is TRBV18 and J is TRBJ2-1; possibly TRBD2 for D (6 bases). With the DNA end fitting TRBJ2-5 better, the J assignment may be wrong. Germline loops: CDR1 KGHSH, CDR2 LQKENI. The CDR3 is made up of 13 amino acids. The CDR3 sequence is CASSRGSQEAQYF. The CDR3 bases are TGTGCCAGCTCCCGGGGGTCTCAAGAGGCCCAGTACTTC.

This clonotype was seen ten or more times. The chain recombines TRBV5-1 with TRBJ2-1; 7 bases are a match to TRBD1. V trimming: 3 bases; J trimming: 6 bases; junction bases outside the gene matches: 3. The CDR3 runs to 13 residues. Looked up from germline, CDR1 is SGHRS and CDR2 is YFSETQ. The CDR3 reads CASSSRDSNEQFF. The CDR3 DNA reads TGCGCCAGCAGCTCCCGGGACAGCAATGAGCAGTTCTTC.

The chain has TRBV30 and TRBJ2-1; no definite D call. The CDR3 is 12 residues long. Germline assignment: CDR1 GTSNPN and CDR2 SVGIG (reference sequence). The germline V and J ends were trimmed by 1 base and 9 bases, with 10 bases remaining between them. In DNA form, the CDR3 reads TGTGCCTGGAGTGCGGTAAGAGGTGAGCAGTTCTTC. The encoded protein is CAWSAVRGEQFF.